Listed below are T cell receptor beta chains from one sample, sequenced in a study of tumor and adjacent non-tumor tissue in lung cancer. TCRdb reanalysed the multiplex PCR reads using MiXCR and keeps one entry per CDR3 protein. The data contain more than 55,000 distinct CDR3 sequences, about 56% of them singletons. The sequencing input was distant non-tumor lung tissue. The receptor set was obtained from an older man with non-small cell lung cancer. Each CDR3 is given with its conserved first and last residue. The D gene is left open where the match is weak. Size tells how often a clone was seen (once, few, many) or the class of an expanded clone, and some rows leave it out.

few | TRBJ1-1 | TRBV27 | . | CASRTLPQGSEAFF | TGTGCCAGCAGAACATTACCTCAGGGGTCTGAAGCTTTCTTT
. | TRBJ2-3 | TRBV29-1 | . | CSVATGLAGTDTQYF | TGCAGCGTGGCGACGGGACTTGCGGGGACAGATACGCAGTATTTT
many | TRBJ2-5 | TRBV10-3 | . | CAISGGVAVGETQYF | TGTGCCATCAGTGGAGGGGTCGCTGTGGGGGAGACCCAGTACTTC
many | TRBJ2-3 | TRBV5-4 | TRBD2 | CASSVGLAGRTDTQYF | TGTGCCAGCAGCGTTGGACTAGCGGGGCGCACAGATACGCAGTATTTT
few | TRBJ1-2 | TRBV4-1 | . | CASSHPDGTTSWYGYTF | TGCGCCAGCAGCCATCCGGATGGGACAACGTCATGGTATGGCTACACCTTC
. | TRBJ2-6 | TRBV7-9 | . | CASSTGANVLTF | TGTGCCAGCAGTACTGGGGCCAACGTCCTGACTTTC
. | TRBJ1-5 | TRBV19 | . | CASSIGAGRSNQPQHF | TGTGCCAGTAGTATTGGGGCAGGACGTAGCAATCAGCCCCAGCATTTT
many | TRBJ2-6 | TRBV7-8 | . | CASSDYQTSGANVLTF | TGTGCCAGCAGCGACTACCAAACCTCTGGGGCCAACGTCCTGACTTTC
once | TRBJ1-6 | TRBV6-5 | . | CASSYPDLNSSYTSPLHF | TGTGCCAGTAGTTACCCTGACTTAAATAGCTCCTATACTTCACCCCTCCACTTT
many | TRBJ2-1 | TRBV28 | TRBD2 | CASTTLAGEGDEQFF | TGTGCCAGCACCACACTAGCGGGAGAGGGCGATGAGCAGTTCTTC
. | TRBJ2-3 | TRBV11-2 | TRBD1 | CASSRKGQGEDIYSTDTQCF | TGTGCCAGCAGCCGAAAAGGACAGGGAGAAGATATTTATAGCACAGATACGCAGTGTTTT
. | TRBJ1-1 | TRBV6-1 | . | CASSDDSLNTKAFF | TGCGCCAGCAGTGATGACAGCTTGAACACTAAAGCTTTCTTT
many | TRBJ2-7 | TRBV20-1 | . | CSGQTWTAFSYEQYF | TGCAGTGGGCAAACTTGGACAGCCTTTTCCTACGAGCAGTACTTC
few | TRBJ2-2 | TRBV11-2 | . | CASSLRGTLFAVELFF | TGTGCCAGCAGCCTACGGGGGACGTTGTTCGCCGTGGAGTTGTTTTTT
. | TRBJ2-6 | TRBV29-1 | TRBD2 | CSAEVRCGRGSPSVSEANVLTF | TGCAGCGCTGAAGTAAGGTGCGGGAGGGGCTCACCGAGCGTCTCTGAGGCCAACGTCCTGACTTTC
medium-sized | TRBJ2-1 | TRBV11-2 | . | CASSLKARLYGEQFF | TGTGCCAGCAGCTTAAAGGCTAGGTTGTACGGTGAGCAGTTCTTC
few | TRBJ1-1 | TRBV11-2 | . | CASSLGATEAFF | TGTGCCAGCAGCTTAGGAGCCACGGAAGCTTTCTTT
. | TRBJ2-4 | TRBV7-9 | . | CASSSAAGVQYF | TGTGCCAGCAGCTCCGCAGCAGGCGTTCAGTACTTC
. | TRBJ2-3 | TRBV20-1 | . | CSASFPTSRTETQYF | TGCAGTGCTAGTTTCCCCACTAGCAGGACAGAAACGCAGTATTTT
few | TRBJ2-1 | TRBV6-4 | . | CASSEQHGSANEQFF | TGTGCCAGCAGTGAACAGCATGGGAGCGCCAATGAGCAGTTCTTC
. | TRBJ2-2 | TRBV12-3/TRBV12-4 | . | CASCDHLGDADIGELFF | TGTGCCAGCTGTGACCACCTGGGGGACGCAGATATCGGGGAGCTGTTTTTT
. | TRBJ2-1 | TRBV5-4 | . | CASSFSRGSYNEQSF | TGTGCCAGCAGCTTCTCCCGGGGGAGCTACAATGAGCAGTCCTTC
. | TRBJ1-5 | TRBV5-1 | TRBD1 | CASSSVRDRASNQPQHF | TGCGCCAGCAGCTCCGTCCGGGACAGGGCGAGCAATCAGCCCCAGCATTTT
many | TRBJ2-5 | TRBV29-1 | . | CSLRGELQETQYF | TGCAGCCTTAGGGGGGAGCTTCAAGAGACCCAGTACTTC
many | TRBJ2-2 | TRBV6-1 | . | CASSDQGKVRELFF | TGTGCCAGCAGTGATCAGGGTAAAGTGAGGGAGCTGTTTTTT
medium-sized | TRBJ1-1 | TRBV6-6 | . | CASSFMDGSEAFF | TGTGCCAGCAGTTTTATGGACGGTTCTGAAGCTTTCTTT
. | TRBJ2-4 | TRBV11-3 | . | CASSASRGSARNNQYF | TGTGCCAGCAGCGCAAGCAGGGGTTCGGCCAGAAACAATCAGTACTTC